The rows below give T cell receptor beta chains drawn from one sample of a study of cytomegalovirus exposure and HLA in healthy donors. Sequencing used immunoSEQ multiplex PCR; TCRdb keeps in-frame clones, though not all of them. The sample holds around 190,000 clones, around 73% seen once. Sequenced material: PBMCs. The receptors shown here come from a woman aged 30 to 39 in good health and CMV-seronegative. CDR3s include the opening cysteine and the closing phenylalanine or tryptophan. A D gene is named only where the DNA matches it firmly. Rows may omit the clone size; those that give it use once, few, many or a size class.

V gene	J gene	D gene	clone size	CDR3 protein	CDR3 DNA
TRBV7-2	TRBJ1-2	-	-	CASSSLAVGPYTF	TGTGCCAGCAGCTCCCTCGCGGTGGGGCCCTACACCTTC
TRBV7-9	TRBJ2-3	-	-	CASSLKRGASTDTQYF	TGTGCCAGCAGCTTAAAAAGGGGTGCTAGCACAGATACGCAGTATTTT
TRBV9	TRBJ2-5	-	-	CASSVASLQETQYF	TGTGCCAGCAGCGTAGCGTCCCTCCAAGAGACCCAGTACTTC
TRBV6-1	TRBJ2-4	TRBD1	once	CASRDRETKNIQYF	TGTGCCAGCAGGGACAGGGAGACTAAAAACATTCAGTACTTC
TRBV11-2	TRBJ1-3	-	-	CASSPSIGNTIYF	TGTGCCAGCAGCCCTAGTATTGGAAACACCATATATTTT
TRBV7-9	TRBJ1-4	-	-	CSSSDTNEKLFF	TGTTCCAGCAGCGACACCAATGAAAAACTGTTTTTT
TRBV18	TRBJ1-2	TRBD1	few	CASSEDRHGYTF	TGTGCCAGCTCGGAGGACAGGCATGGCTACACCTTC
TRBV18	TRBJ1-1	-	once	CASSPLFGGGLEAFF	TGTGCCAGCTCACCTTTATTTGGGGGAGGCCTTGAAGCTTTCTTT
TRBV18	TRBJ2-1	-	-	CASSVGSSSYNEQFF	TGTGCCAGCTCGGTCGGGTCTTCCTCCTACAATGAGCAGTTCTTC
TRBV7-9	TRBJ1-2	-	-	CASSLGAPYYGYTF	TGTGCCAGCAGCTTAGGGGCACCCTACTATGGCTACACCTTC
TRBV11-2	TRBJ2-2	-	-	CASRITGGRPELFF	TGTGCCAGCAGAATCACGGGGGGCAGGCCGGAGCTGTTTTTT
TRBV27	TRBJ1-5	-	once	CASLDSFGRGSGQPQHF	TGTGCCAGCCTGGATAGTTTCGGCAGGGGATCGGGTCAGCCCCAGCATTTT
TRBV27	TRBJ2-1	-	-	CASSLWGVNEQFF	TGTGCCAGCAGTTTATGGGGGGTCAATGAGCAGTTCTTC
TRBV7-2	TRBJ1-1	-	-	CASSFNTGMNTEAFF	TGTGCCAGCAGCTTCAACACCGGGATGAACACTGAAGCTTTCTTT
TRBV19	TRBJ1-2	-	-	CASISTERGYGYTF	TGTGCCAGTATTTCGACGGAACGCGGCTATGGCTACACCTTC
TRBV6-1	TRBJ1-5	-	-	CASSSIRGLSQPQHF	TGTGCCAGCAGTTCCATTCGTGGACTTTCCCAGCCCCAGCATTTT
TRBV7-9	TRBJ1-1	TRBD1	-	CASSFDTGVTEAFF	TGTGCCAGCAGCTTCGATACAGGGGTCACTGAAGCTTTCTTT
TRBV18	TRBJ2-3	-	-	CASSPTPLQGLEADTQYF	TGTGCCAGCTCACCGACACCCCTGCAGGGGCTAGAAGCAGATACGCAGTATTTT
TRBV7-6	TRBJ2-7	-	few	CASSPEGGAHYEQYF	TGTGCCAGCAGCCCCGAAGGAGGGGCCCACTACGAGCAGTACTTC
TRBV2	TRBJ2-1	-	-	CASRGLKSYNEQFF	TGTGCCAGCAGGGGACTTAAATCCTACAATGAGCAGTTCTTC
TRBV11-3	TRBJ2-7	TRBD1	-	CASSSSGTGAHEQYF	TGTGCCAGCAGCTCGTCCGGGACAGGGGCCCACGAGCAGTACTTC
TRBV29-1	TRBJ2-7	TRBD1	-	CSPQNNGTGNEQYF	TGCAGCCCCCAAAACAATGGGACAGGCAACGAGCAGTACTTC
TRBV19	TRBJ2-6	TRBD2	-	CASSTGLARASGANVLTF	TGTGCCAGTAGTACCGGACTAGCTCGTGCCTCTGGGGCCAACGTCCTGACTTTC
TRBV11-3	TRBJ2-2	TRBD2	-	CASSSKAAGGKTGELFF	TGTGCCAGCAGCTCCAAGGCAGCGGGAGGAAAGACCGGGGAGCTGTTTTTT
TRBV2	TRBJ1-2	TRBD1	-	CASSAARTGRYYGYTF	TGTGCCAGCAGTGCCGCCAGGACAGGGAGATACTATGGCTACACCTTC
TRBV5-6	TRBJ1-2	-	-	CASSLGPGANYGYTF	TGTGCCAGCAGCTTGGGCCCAGGGGCTAACTATGGCTACACCTTC
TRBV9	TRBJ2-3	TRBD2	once	CASSGAGESSTQYF	TGTGCCAGCAGCGGGGCGGGAGAGAGTAGCACGCAGTATTTT
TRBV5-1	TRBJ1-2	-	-	CASSLTGLNYGYTF	TGCGCCAGCAGCTTGACAGGCCTTAACTATGGCTACACCTTC
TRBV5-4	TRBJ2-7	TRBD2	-	CASSLHSGISEQYF	TGTGCCAGCAGCTTGCATAGCGGGATCTCCGAGCAGTACTTC
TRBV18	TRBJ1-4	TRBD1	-	CASQRQGTNEKLFF	TGTGCCAGCCAACGACAGGGAACTAATGAAAAACTGTTTTTT
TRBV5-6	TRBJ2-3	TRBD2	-	CASSLAGTRGTDTQYF	TGTGCCAGCAGCTTGGCCGGGACTAGAGGCACAGATACGCAGTATTTT
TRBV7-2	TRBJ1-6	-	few	CASSFLQTSLHF	TGTGCCAGCAGCTTTTTACAGACATCCCTCCACTTT
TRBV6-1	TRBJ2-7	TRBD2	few	CASSEALAGPYEQYF	TGTGCCAGCAGTGAAGCACTAGCGGGACCCTACGAGCAGTACTTC
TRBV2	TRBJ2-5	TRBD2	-	CASSLARAGGGETQYF	TGTGCCAGCAGTCTGGCGCGGGCGGGAGGTGGGGAGACCCAGTACTTC
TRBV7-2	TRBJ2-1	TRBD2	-	CASSSGASGRFEQFF	TGTGCCAGCAGCTCGGGGGCTAGCGGGAGGTTTGAGCAGTTCTTC
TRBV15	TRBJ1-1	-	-	CATSRGTPGYTEAFF	TGTGCCACCAGCAGGGGGACACCGGGTTACACTGAAGCTTTCTTT
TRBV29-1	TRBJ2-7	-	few	CSVVGHNYEQYF	TGCAGCGTTGTGGGACATAACTACGAGCAGTACTTC
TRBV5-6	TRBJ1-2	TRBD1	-	CASSRDRGYGYTF	TGTGCCAGCAGCCGGGACAGGGGCTATGGCTACACCTTC